These 9 T cell receptor beta chains were all obtained from the same sample, sequenced in a study of T cells after yellow fever vaccination. TCRdb analysed the 5' RACE reads with MiXCR anew, one entry per CDR3 protein. The repertoire consists of roughly 150,000 distinct CDR3 sequences, with approximately 7.7% occurring once and the leading ten covering roughly 0.71%. The material was CD4+ T cells sorted from PBMCs, obtained 5 days after the yellow fever booster vaccination. All receptors derive from a man aged 30 to 39 who received the YFV17D yellow fever vaccine.

This clonotype was seen a few times. V is TRBV7-6 and J is TRBJ2-7; tentative D call: TRBD1 (6 bases). The V and J ends lost 5 bases and 5 bases respectively, with 22 bases between them. Germline values: CDR1 SGHVS, CDR2 FNYEAQ. CDR3 length equals 16 residues. The CDR3 loop reads CASSKTQGRGLDEQYF. CDR3 bases: TGTGCCAGCAGCAAAACACAGGGCCGAGGCTTGGACGAGCAGTACTTC.

There are many counts of this clonotype. The genes are TRBV5-1 and TRBJ2-7; no firm D call. Germline V gene lookup returns CDR1 SGHRS and CDR2 YFSETQ. This CDR3 contains 13 residues. Trimming took 4 bases from V and 2 from J, leaving 10 bases between them. CDR3 protein: CASSPGNAYEQYF. The CDR3 DNA sequence: TGCGCCAGCAGCCCCGGTAATGCCTACGAGCAGTACTTC.

This clonotype was recorded many times. The chain carries TRBV28 and TRBJ2-7, with 7 nucleotides matching TRBD2. The V and J ends lost 6 bases and 0 bases, in that order; junction bases with no gene match: 8. Germline CDR1 and CDR2: MDHEN and SYDVKM. The CDR3 is 15 amino acids. The CDR3, as DNA: TGTGCCAGCAGCTCCGCGGGCGGGAGCTCCTACGAGCAGTACTTC. This sequence encodes CASSSAGGSSYEQYF.

Many counts were recorded for this clonotype. The gene calls are TRBV29-1 and TRBJ2-1; TRBD1 matches at 8 bases. Germline assignment: CDR1 SQVTM and CDR2 ANQGSEA. This CDR3 spans 12 amino acids. V trimming: 4 bases; J trimming: 9 bases; junction bases outside the gene matches: 5. The CDR3 DNA reads TGCAGCGTTGGGGACAGGATCGGTGAGCAGTTCTTC. This sequence encodes CSVGDRIGEQFF.

There are a few counts of this clonotype. This chain uses TRBV29-1 with TRBJ1-3; D unresolved. The germline CDR1 and CDR2 sequences are SQVTM and ANQGSEA. This CDR3 contains 15 residues. The V and J ends lost 4 bases and 4 bases respectively, with 17 bases between them. The CDR3 DNA is TGCAGCGTTGTTGAGCTCTCTTCCCCGGGAAACACCATATATTTT. It codes for CSVVELSSPGNTIYF.

This clonotype was seen repeatedly, ten times or more. The rearrangement joins TRBV20-1 to TRBJ2-1; 9 bases line up with TRBD1. The germline V gene has CDR1 DFQATT and CDR2 SNEGSKA (reference sequence). The length of the CDR3 is 18 residues. The trim removed 0 bases at V and 0 bases at J, leaving 9 bases unmatched. CDR3 in amino acids: CSARDLGDREASYNEQFF. CDR3 DNA: TGCAGTGCTAGAGATCTAGGGGACAGGGAAGCCTCCTACAATGAGCAGTTCTTC.

This clonotype was recorded once. A much bigger clone sits one base away, suggesting this may be a read error. This chain joins TRBV20-1 and TRBJ2-5; D uncertain. This CDR3 is 10 amino acids long. CDR1 is DFQATT and CDR2 is SNEGSKA in the germline V gene (reference sequence). The CDR3 nucleotides read TGCAGAGTAGGGTCGGAGACCCAGTACTTC. Its translation is CRVGSETQYF.

As to this clonotype: It may be a read error: a sequence one base away is much more abundant. The chain uses TRBV7-6 and TRBJ2-3; D gene ambiguous. The germline V and J ends were trimmed by 7 bases and 6 bases, with 17 bases remaining between them. Germline-derived CDR1 and CDR2 are SGHVS and FNYEAQ. This CDR3 spans 14 amino acids. The DNA for the CDR3 is TGTGCCAGCAACTACCGGGCCGTATCGGATACGCAGTATTTT. Protein: CASNYRAVSDTQYF.

This clonotype occurred many times. V usage is TRBV5-1 and J usage is TRBJ2-3; TRBD1 agrees at 8 bases. Germline V lookup: CDR1 SGHRS, CDR2 YFSETQ. V dropped 4 bases and J dropped 0; count of bases not matched to a gene: 7. The CDR3 covers 16 residues. The CDR3 sequence: CASSGDRITSTDTQYF. In DNA, the CDR3 is TGCGCCAGCAGCGGGGACAGGATAACTAGCACAGATACGCAGTATTTT.